Listed below are T cell receptor beta chains from one sample, sequenced in a study of T cells after yellow fever vaccination. Each CDR3 protein gets one entry after TCRdb re-called the 5' RACE reads with MiXCR. The table shows some 350,000 distinct CDR3 sequences, with 3% to 4.5% occurring only once. The specimen was PBMCs, collected 5 days after the yellow fever booster vaccination. Receptors originate from a man younger than 35 who received the YFV17D yellow fever vaccine. Each CDR3 is given with its conserved first and last residue. The order of the fields is D gene, V gene, CDR3 length, clone size, J gene, CDR3 protein, CDR3 DNA. A D gene is named only where the DNA matches it firmly. Clone size is not always given. Where it is, it says once, few, many or a class for expanded clones.

D gene: -
V gene: TRBV7-6
CDR3 length: 15
clone size: many
J gene: TRBJ2-7
CDR3 protein: CASSPSRTDSYEQYF
CDR3 DNA: TGTGCCAGCAGCCCCTCGCGGACGGATTCCTACGAGCAGTACTTC

D gene: -
V gene: TRBV5-1
CDR3 length: 13
clone size: few
J gene: TRBJ2-7
CDR3 protein: CASSPGIAYEQYF
CDR3 DNA: TGCGCCAGCAGCCCGGGGATAGCCTACGAACAGTACTTC

D gene: -
V gene: TRBV9
CDR3 length: 15
clone size: few
J gene: TRBJ2-1
CDR3 protein: CASSARGSSYNEQFF
CDR3 DNA: TGTGCCAGCAGCGCCCGGGGGAGCTCCTACAATGAGCAGTTCTTC

D gene: -
V gene: TRBV4-2
CDR3 length: 16
clone size: few
J gene: TRBJ1-5
CDR3 protein: CASSQDYAETNQPQHF
CDR3 DNA: TGTGCCAGCAGCCAAGATTATGCAGAGACTAATCAGCCCCAGCATTTT

D gene: -
V gene: TRBV10-3
CDR3 length: 12
clone size: many
J gene: TRBJ2-7
CDR3 protein: CAISLDSYEQYF
CDR3 DNA: TGTGCCATCAGCCTAGACTCCTACGAGCAGTACTTC

D gene: TRBD2
V gene: TRBV3-1
CDR3 length: 16
clone size: many
J gene: TRBJ2-3
CDR3 protein: CASTATSAFYTDTQYF
CDR3 DNA: TGTGCCAGCACCGCGACTAGCGCTTTTTACACAGATACGCAGTATTTT

D gene: TRBD1
V gene: TRBV5-1
CDR3 length: 14
clone size: many
J gene: TRBJ1-1
CDR3 protein: CASSMTGRDTEAFF
CDR3 DNA: TGCGCCAGCAGCATGACAGGGAGGGACACTGAAGCTTTCTTT

D gene: TRBD1
V gene: TRBV5-6
CDR3 length: 17
clone size: few
J gene: TRBJ1-5
CDR3 protein: CASSFTGQGSYNQPQHF
CDR3 DNA: TGTGCCAGCAGCTTTACGGGACAGGGAAGTTACAATCAGCCCCAGCATTTT

D gene: TRBD2
V gene: TRBV20-1
CDR3 length: 14
clone size: -
J gene: TRBJ2-3
CDR3 protein: CSALAGGPADTQYF
CDR3 DNA: TGCAGTGCCCTAGCGGGGGGGCCGGCAGATACGCAGTATTTT

D gene: -
V gene: TRBV4-1
CDR3 length: 15
clone size: few
J gene: TRBJ2-5
CDR3 protein: CASSGLGTGQETQYF
CDR3 DNA: TGCGCCAGCAGCGGGCTCGGAACAGGACAAGAGACCCAGTACTTC

D gene: -
V gene: TRBV2
CDR3 length: 12
clone size: many
J gene: TRBJ2-7
CDR3 protein: CASNRQSYEQYF
CDR3 DNA: TGTGCCAGCAATCGACAGTCCTACGAGCAGTACTTC

D gene: TRBD1
V gene: TRBV2
CDR3 length: 12
clone size: -
J gene: TRBJ1-2
CDR3 protein: CASRTTGDGYTF
CDR3 DNA: TGTGCCAGCAGGACCACAGGGGATGGCTACACCTTC

D gene: -
V gene: TRBV5-1
CDR3 length: 14
clone size: few
J gene: TRBJ2-5
CDR3 protein: CASRTGTATETQYF
CDR3 DNA: TGCGCCAGCAGGACCGGGACTGCAACCGAGACCCAGTACTTC

D gene: -
V gene: TRBV4-1
CDR3 length: 15
clone size: -
J gene: TRBJ2-2
CDR3 protein: CASSLRPGVGGELFF
CDR3 DNA: TGCGCCAGCAGCCTCCGCCCAGGGGTCGGCGGGGAGCTGTTTTTT

D gene: -
V gene: TRBV15
CDR3 length: 13
clone size: many
J gene: TRBJ2-5
CDR3 protein: CATSPRGGETQYF
CDR3 DNA: TGTGCCACCAGCCCCAGGGGGGGAGAGACCCAGTACTTC

D gene: -
V gene: TRBV7-9
CDR3 length: 19
clone size: -
J gene: TRBJ2-6
CDR3 protein: CASSLESGFPTSGANVLTF
CDR3 DNA: TGTGCCAGCAGCTTAGAGTCCGGCTTCCCAACTTCTGGGGCCAACGTCCTGACTTTC

D gene: -
V gene: TRBV9
CDR3 length: 15
clone size: few
J gene: TRBJ2-3
CDR3 protein: CASSVTAQGMDTQYF
CDR3 DNA: TGTGCCAGCAGCGTCACTGCCCAGGGGATGGATACGCAGTATTTT

D gene: -
V gene: TRBV24-1
CDR3 length: 18
clone size: few
J gene: TRBJ2-3
CDR3 protein: CATSDSLQGYGDSYTQYF
CDR3 DNA: TGTGCCACCAGTGATTCCCTCCAGGGGTACGGGGATTCATATACGCAGTATTTT

D gene: -
V gene: TRBV20-1
CDR3 length: 12
clone size: -
J gene: TRBJ1-5
CDR3 protein: CSAGGHTQPQHF
CDR3 DNA: TGCAGTGCGGGGGGGCACACTCAGCCCCAGCATTTT

D gene: TRBD1
V gene: TRBV10-3
CDR3 length: 13
clone size: many
J gene: TRBJ1-1
CDR3 protein: CAISNRGGTEAFF
CDR3 DNA: TGTGCCATCAGTAACAGGGGGGGCACTGAAGCTTTCTTT

D gene: TRBD1
V gene: TRBV12-3/TRBV12-4
CDR3 length: 15
clone size: -
J gene: TRBJ2-5
CDR3 protein: CASCPNRGGRETQYF
CDR3 DNA: TGTGCCAGCTGTCCGAACAGGGGCGGACGGGAGACCCAGTACTTC

D gene: TRBD1
V gene: TRBV20-1
CDR3 length: 13
clone size: -
J gene: TRBJ1-6
CDR3 protein: CSANGQGASPLHF
CDR3 DNA: TGCAGTGCTAACGGACAGGGGGCCTCACCCCTCCACTTT

D gene: -
V gene: TRBV9
CDR3 length: 14
clone size: few
J gene: TRBJ2-3
CDR3 protein: CASSVGGGSDTQYF
CDR3 DNA: TGTGCCAGCAGCGTAGGAGGAGGGTCAGATACGCAGTATTTT

D gene: -
V gene: TRBV29-1
CDR3 length: 18
clone size: many
J gene: TRBJ1-5
CDR3 protein: CSVVEIVRRRGSNQPQHF
CDR3 DNA: TGCAGCGTTGTAGAGATCGTCAGGCGGCGGGGTAGCAATCAGCCCCAGCATTTT

D gene: TRBD1
V gene: TRBV5-6
CDR3 length: 14
clone size: few
J gene: TRBJ1-6
CDR3 protein: CASSRDRGTTPLHF
CDR3 DNA: TGTGCCAGCAGCCGGGACAGGGGTACGACACCCCTCCACTTT

D gene: -
V gene: TRBV15
CDR3 length: 14
clone size: -
J gene: TRBJ2-2
CDR3 protein: CATSRDPRIRELFF
CDR3 DNA: TGTGCCACCAGCAGAGATCCTAGGATCCGGGAGCTGTTTTTT

D gene: -
V gene: TRBV19
CDR3 length: 12
clone size: -
J gene: TRBJ1-3
CDR3 protein: CASTNRGNTIYF
CDR3 DNA: TGTGCCAGTACCAATCGTGGAAACACCATATATTTT

D gene: TRBD2
V gene: TRBV7-9
CDR3 length: 12
clone size: -
J gene: TRBJ2-7
CDR3 protein: CASSSRGGEQYF
CDR3 DNA: TGTGCCAGCAGCTCCCGGGGGGGGGAGCAGTACTTC

D gene: TRBD1
V gene: TRBV12-3/TRBV12-4
CDR3 length: 14
clone size: -
J gene: TRBJ1-6
CDR3 protein: CASSSGQINSPLHF
CDR3 DNA: TGTGCCAGCAGTTCGGGACAGATAAATTCACCCCTCCACTTT

D gene: -
V gene: TRBV4-2
CDR3 length: 12
clone size: many
J gene: TRBJ2-1
CDR3 protein: CASSGGYIEQFF
CDR3 DNA: TGTGCCAGCAGCGGGGGGTACATTGAGCAGTTCTTC

D gene: TRBD1
V gene: TRBV6-1
CDR3 length: 15
clone size: few
J gene: TRBJ2-7
CDR3 protein: CASSTAGTGAYEQYF
CDR3 DNA: TGTGCCAGCTCAACGGCCGGGACAGGGGCCTACGAGCAGTACTTC

D gene: TRBD2
V gene: TRBV6-5
CDR3 length: 19
clone size: few
J gene: TRBJ2-2
CDR3 protein: CASSYLAGGLHRNTGELFF
CDR3 DNA: TGTGCCAGCAGTTACCTAGCGGGGGGCCTACACAGAAACACCGGGGAGCTGTTTTTT

D gene: -
V gene: TRBV12-5
CDR3 length: 15
clone size: few
J gene: TRBJ1-5
CDR3 protein: CASGLQVGVGQPQHF
CDR3 DNA: TGTGCTAGTGGTTTACAGGTAGGGGTCGGTCAGCCCCAGCATTTT

D gene: -
V gene: TRBV7-2
CDR3 length: 14
clone size: -
J gene: TRBJ2-7
CDR3 protein: CACSLGQGPYEQYF
CDR3 DNA: TGTGCCTGCAGCTTAGGGCAGGGTCCCTACGAGCAGTACTTC

D gene: TRBD2
V gene: TRBV12-3/TRBV12-4
CDR3 length: 14
clone size: many
J gene: TRBJ2-3
CDR3 protein: CASSLGLASDTQYF
CDR3 DNA: TGTGCCAGCAGCCTGGGACTAGCATCAGATACGCAGTATTTT

D gene: -
V gene: TRBV27
CDR3 length: 14
clone size: few
J gene: TRBJ2-3
CDR3 protein: CASSLEAWADTQYF
CDR3 DNA: TGTGCCAGCAGTTTGGAGGCTTGGGCAGATACGCAGTATTTT

D gene: TRBD1
V gene: TRBV18
CDR3 length: 17
clone size: few
J gene: TRBJ2-6
CDR3 protein: CASSSGTEYSGANVLTF
CDR3 DNA: TGTGCCAGCTCGTCCGGGACAGAATATTCTGGGGCCAACGTCCTGACTTTC

D gene: -
V gene: TRBV6-5
CDR3 length: 14
clone size: few
J gene: TRBJ1-3
CDR3 protein: CASSYGPSGNTIYF
CDR3 DNA: TGTGCCAGCAGTTACGGTCCCTCTGGAAACACCATATATTTT

D gene: TRBD1
V gene: TRBV7-8
CDR3 length: 14
clone size: many
J gene: TRBJ2-7
CDR3 protein: CASSRGTGYNEQYF
CDR3 DNA: TGTGCCAGCAGCAGAGGGACAGGGTACAACGAGCAGTACTTC

D gene: TRBD1
V gene: TRBV6-5
CDR3 length: 14
clone size: -
J gene: TRBJ2-7
CDR3 protein: CASSYAYRGYEQYF
CDR3 DNA: TGTGCCAGCAGTTACGCGTACAGGGGGTACGAGCAGTACTTC

D gene: -
V gene: TRBV7-2
CDR3 length: 14
clone size: few
J gene: TRBJ1-6
CDR3 protein: CASSLGWANSPLHF
CDR3 DNA: TGTGCCAGCAGCTTAGGATGGGCTAATTCACCCCTCCACTTT